These T cell receptor beta chains were read from a single sample in a study of blood T cells in healthy people across ages. TCRdb reprocessed the 5' RACE reads with MiXCR, giving one entry per CDR3 protein. The sample lists around 600,000 distinct CDR3 sequences; around half were seen once. Input material: blood. These receptors all come from a man of 80 years or more in good health. Both conserved end residues are part of each CDR3. The order of the fields is clone size, J gene, D gene, V gene, CDR3 DNA, CDR3 protein. A D gene is named only where the DNA matches it firmly. Size values are once, few and many counts, or a class for expanded clones, and some rows have none.

- TRBJ2-5 TRBD2 TRBV7-8 TGTGCCAGCTTGGGGGAGCGGGAGGAGTTTGGGACCCAGTACTTC CASLGEREEFGTQYF
- TRBJ2-1 - TRBV4-1 TGCGCCAGCAGCCTGCAGGAGACCTACGAGCAGTTCTTC CASSLQETYEQFF
- TRBJ1-1 TRBD1 TRBV29-1 TGCAGCGTTGCGTTCTCGGGACAGGATCTTAGAGGAGCTTTCTTT CSVAFSGQDLRGAFF
- TRBJ2-3 - TRBV14 TGTGCCAGCAGCCTCCAGGCCCAACAGATTTCTAGGTATTTT CASSLQAQQISRYF
once TRBJ2-1 TRBD2 TRBV20-1 TGCAGTGCTGCCTCCGGGACTAGCGGGGGGAGGTACAATGAGCAGTTCTTC CSAASGTSGGRYNEQFF
- TRBJ2-1 TRBD1 TRBV6-2/TRBV6-3 TGTGCCGGCAGTACACGACAGGGCTCGAATGAGCAGTTCTTC CAGSTRQGSNEQFF
- TRBJ1-1 - TRBV5-1 TGCGCCAGCAGCTTGGGGGGTTTGGACACTGAAGCTTTCTTT CASSLGGLDTEAFF
- TRBJ2-4 TRBD2 TRBV5-5 TGTGCCAGCAGCCGGGGGGGCCGTGTCGAAAACATTCAGTACTTC CASSRGGRVENIQYF
few TRBJ2-1 - TRBV20-1 TGCAGTGCTATTCGGAATGAGCAGTTCTTC CSAIRNEQFF
- TRBJ1-6 - TRBV20-1 TGCAGTGTCCCCGGTCCTGGCGGAGGGTCACCCCTCCACTTT CSVPGPGGGSPLHF
few TRBJ1-5 - TRBV12-3/TRBV12-4 TGTGCCAGCAGTCCGGTCCGGGGGGACAATCAGCCCCAGCATTTT CASSPVRGDNQPQHF
few TRBJ2-5 TRBD2 TRBV20-1 TGCAGTGCCCCGACGACTAGCGGGTCGTACCAAGAGACCCAGTACTTC CSAPTTSGSYQETQYF
- TRBJ2-7 - TRBV14 TGTGCCAGCAGCACTAGTCGGGCCAGCGAGCAGTACTTC CASSTSRASEQYF
- TRBJ2-1 - TRBV25-1 TGTGCCAACAGTGCCCACATGGCCTACAATGAGCAGTTCTTC CANSAHMAYNEQFF
few TRBJ2-3 - TRBV11-2 TGTGCCAGCAGCACCTCCGGGACCGCCACAGATACGCAGTATTTT CASSTSGTATDTQYF
once TRBJ2-3 - TRBV5-1 TGCGCCAGCGCCCGGGGCACAGATACGCAGTATTTT CASARGTDTQYF
- TRBJ2-4 - TRBV6-2/TRBV6-3 TGTGCCAGCAGTCCACGAAGGGTTGGCATTCAGTACTTC CASSPRRVGIQYF
- TRBJ1-1 - TRBV2 TGTGCCAGCATCGGTCAGAGAGTTACTTTGGGAGTTACTGAAGCTTTCTTT CASIGQRVTLGVTEAFF
few TRBJ2-5 TRBD2 TRBV29-1 TGCAGCGTTGAACTGGTAGCGGGAGGCGGACGGCAGTACTTC CSVELVAGGGRQYF
- TRBJ1-2 - TRBV5-1 TGCGCCAGCAGCTTGGAGACCGGACTCAGCTATGGCTACACCTTC CASSLETGLSYGYTF
few TRBJ2-6 - TRBV27 TGTGCCAGCAGTTTCAGACAGGCTTACTCTGGGGCCAACGTCCTGACTTTC CASSFRQAYSGANVLTF
- TRBJ2-7 - TRBV20-1 TGCAGTGCTAGACGTAGGGCGGGGGAGCAGTACTTC CSARRRAGEQYF
few TRBJ2-7 TRBD2 TRBV7-2 TGTGCCAGCAGCGTAGCGCGGGGGACCGAGCAGTACTTC CASSVARGTEQYF
once TRBJ2-1 - TRBV5-1 TGCGCCAGCAGCTTGGATCCAGGGGGGAATGAGCAGTTCTTC CASSLDPGGNEQFF
- TRBJ2-5 TRBD2 TRBV6-5 TGTGCCTCCTCTAGCGGGGGGTACCAAGAGACCCAGTACTTC CASSSGGYQETQYF
few TRBJ1-6 - TRBV5-1 TGCGCCAGCAGCTTGGAAGGCTCAGCTACCTTCTCCTATAATTCACCCCTCCACTTT CASSLEGSATFSYNSPLHF
- TRBJ2-7 - TRBV27 TGTGCCAGCAGTATTAGACACGTGCACTACGAGCAGTACTTC CASSIRHVHYEQYF
- TRBJ1-4 - TRBV6-6 TGTGCCAGCAGTTACAGGAGGCCTAATGAAAAACTGTTTTTT CASSYRRPNEKLFF
once TRBJ2-3 TRBD1 TRBV3-1 TGTGCCTGCAGCCGGCGACAGGGAGGCACAGATACGCAGTATTTT CACSRRQGGTDTQYF
- TRBJ2-1 TRBD2 TRBV6-6 TGTGCCAGCAGTTATGCAGTAGCGGGAACTGAGCAGTTCTTC CASSYAVAGTEQFF
- TRBJ2-2 TRBD2 TRBV3-1 TGTGCCAGCAGCGCTCCGGGACTAGCGGCCACCGGGGAGCTGTTTTTT CASSAPGLAATGELFF
- TRBJ1-5 TRBD1 TRBV7-2 TGTGCCAGCAGCCCTGACAGGGTAACGGGGCAGCCCCAGCATTTT CASSPDRVTGQPQHF
once TRBJ2-3 - TRBV9 TGTGCCAGCAGCGTAGATGTGGGGGGGGCCGCAGATACGCAGTATTTT CASSVDVGGAADTQYF
- TRBJ1-3 TRBD1 TRBV4-3 TGCGCCAGCAGCCAAGAAGGGACAGGGGATGGTGACACCCTATATTTT CASSQEGTGDGDTLYF
- TRBJ2-7 - TRBV12-3/TRBV12-4 TGTGCCAGCAGTTTTAATAGGGACACCACCTACGAGCAGTACTTC CASSFNRDTTYEQYF
- TRBJ2-1 TRBD1 TRBV6-2/TRBV6-3 TGTGCCAGCAGTGGGGACAGGCCGCTACAAGATGAGCAGTTCTTC CASSGDRPLQDEQFF
few TRBJ2-7 - TRBV7-2 TGTGCCAGCAGCTTAGAAGCGGTTAGACCCTACGAGCAGTACTTC CASSLEAVRPYEQYF
- TRBJ2-1 - TRBV6-2/TRBV6-3 TGTGCCAGCAGTTCAATACAGGAACAGTTCTTC CASSSIQEQFF
- TRBJ2-6 - TRBV7-9 TGTGCTGCGGTTGGGGCCAACGCCCTGACTTTC CAAVGANALTF
- TRBJ2-7 - TRBV2 TGTGCCAGCACCAGGGGACTGACTAACGAGCAGTACTTC CASTRGLTNEQYF
- TRBJ2-1 - TRBV4-3 TGCGCCAGCAGCCAAGACTGGGTGAGCTCCTACAATGAGCAGTTCTTC CASSQDWVSSYNEQFF